This TCR beta chain is from a study of cytotoxic CD8 clonotypes in ibrutinib-treated CLL. At the level of the study: Response samples were obtained once patients had received a median 12 months of treatment, range 6 to 36. Study-wide points: Public clonotypes, an uncommon group, contracted or remained stable on treatment. Clonality went higher at ibrutinib response and then dropped back toward baseline at progression.

A 1 in 200,000 to 1 in 1 million T cell depth was the sequencing target. The method was immunoSEQ multiplex PCR; TCRdb's version includes in-frame clones alone and lacks a portion of them. This repertoire shows around 310,000 clones, 80% found once; its top ten account for 6.7%. Details on this clone: Its antigen is unidentified.

The source is a human donor with chronic lymphocytic leukemia. The sequenced sample was PBMCs, obtained before ibrutinib treatment.

CDR3 protein: CASSLGSVSYNEQFF. As DNA, the CDR3 is TGCGCCAGCAGCTTGGGCTCAGTATCCTACAATGAGCAGTTCTTC. The chain links TRBV5-1 to TRBJ2-1; no clear D. The CDR3 spans 15 residues. Germline V gives CDR1 SGHRS, CDR2 YFSETQ. V lost 0 bases, J lost 1 base, and 8 bases lay in between.